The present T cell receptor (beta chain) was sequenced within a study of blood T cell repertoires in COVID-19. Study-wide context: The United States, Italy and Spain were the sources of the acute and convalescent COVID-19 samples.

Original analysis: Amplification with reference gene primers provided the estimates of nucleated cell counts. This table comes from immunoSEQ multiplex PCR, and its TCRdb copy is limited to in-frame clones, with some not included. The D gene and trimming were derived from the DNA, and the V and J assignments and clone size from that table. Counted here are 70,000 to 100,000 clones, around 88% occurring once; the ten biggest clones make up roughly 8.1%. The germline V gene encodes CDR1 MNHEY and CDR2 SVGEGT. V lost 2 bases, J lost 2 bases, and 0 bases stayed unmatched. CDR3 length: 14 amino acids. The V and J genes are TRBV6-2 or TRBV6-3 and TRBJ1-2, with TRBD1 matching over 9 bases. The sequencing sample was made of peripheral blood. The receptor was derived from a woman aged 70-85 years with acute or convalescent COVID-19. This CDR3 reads CASSYGTGNYGYTF. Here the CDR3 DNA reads TGTGCCAGCAGTTACGGGACAGGGAACTATGGCTACACCTTC.